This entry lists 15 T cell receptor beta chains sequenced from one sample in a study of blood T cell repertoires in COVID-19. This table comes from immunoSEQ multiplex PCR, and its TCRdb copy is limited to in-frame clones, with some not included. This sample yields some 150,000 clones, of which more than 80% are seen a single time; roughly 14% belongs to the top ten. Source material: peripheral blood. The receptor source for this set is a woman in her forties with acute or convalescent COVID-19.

The CDR3 sequence is CASSVDHGGQGYQETQYF. The DNA for the CDR3 is TGTGCCAGCAGCGTAGATCATGGGGGACAGGGGTACCAAGAGACCCAGTACTTC. The rearrangement joins TRBV9 to TRBJ2-5; 10 nucleotides line up with TRBD1. Germline loops: CDR1 SGDLS, CDR2 YYNGEE. There are 18 residues in the CDR3. The junction had 8 bases not matched to a gene; V was cut back by 0 bases and J by 0 bases.

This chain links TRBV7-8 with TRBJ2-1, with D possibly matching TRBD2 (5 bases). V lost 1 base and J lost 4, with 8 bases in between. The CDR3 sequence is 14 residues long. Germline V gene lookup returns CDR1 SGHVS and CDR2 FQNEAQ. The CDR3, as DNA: TGTGCCAGCAGCTTAGGAACTAGGTACAATGAGCAGTTCTTC. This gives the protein CASSLGTRYNEQFF.

The CDR3 loop reads CASSESRQLPYEQYF. CDR3 in DNA: TGTGCCAGCAGTGAATCGAGACAGCTGCCCTACGAGCAGTACTTC. This sequence joins TRBV2 and TRBJ2-7; tentative D call: TRBD1 (5 bases). V was pared by 2 bases and J by 2 bases, with 13 bases between. Per germline, CDR1 SNHLY and CDR2 FYNNEI. CDR3 size: 15 residues.

The CDR3 nucleotides read TGTGCCAGCAGCTTGAGGGGAACTAGCCGGGACCATGAGCAGTTCTTC. It translates to CASSLRGTSRDHEQFF. The chain recombines TRBV5-6 with TRBJ2-1, with D possibly being TRBD2 (6 bases). Trimming took 1 base from V and 8 from J, leaving 19 bases between them. The CDR3 spans 16 residues. CDR1 and CDR2 from the germline V gene are SGHDT and YYEEEE. The variable domain in full, completed from reference TRBV5-6 and TRBJ2-1, reads DAGVTQSPTHLIKTRGQQVTLRCSPKSGHDTVSWYQQALGQGPQFIFQYYEEEERQRGNFPDRFSGHQFPNYSSELNVNALLLGDSALYLCASSLRGTSRDHEQFFGPGTRLTVL.

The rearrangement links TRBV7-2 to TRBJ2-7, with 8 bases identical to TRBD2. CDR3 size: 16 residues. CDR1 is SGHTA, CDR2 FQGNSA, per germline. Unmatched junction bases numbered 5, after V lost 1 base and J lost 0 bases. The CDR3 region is CASSLGVGTSSYEQYF. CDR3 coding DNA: TGTGCCAGCAGCTTAGGGGTGGGGACTAGCTCCTACGAGCAGTACTTC. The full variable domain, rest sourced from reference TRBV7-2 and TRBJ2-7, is GAGVSQSPSNKVTEKGKDVELRCDPISGHTALYWYRQSLGQGLEFLIYFQGNSAPDKSGLPSDRFSAERTGGSVSTLTIQRTQQEDSAVYLCASSLGVGTSSYEQYFGPGTRLTVT.

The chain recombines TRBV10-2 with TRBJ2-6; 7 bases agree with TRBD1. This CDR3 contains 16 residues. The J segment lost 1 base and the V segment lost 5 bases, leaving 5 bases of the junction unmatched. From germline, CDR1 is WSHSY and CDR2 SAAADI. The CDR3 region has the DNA TGCGCCAGCAGTCGGGACAGTTTTTCTGGGGCCAACGTCCTGACTTTC. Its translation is CASSRDSFSGANVLTF.

Here the CDR3 reads CASSQAGEGYTF. Written as DNA, the CDR3 is TGCGCCAGCAGCCAAGCGGGGGAAGGCTACACCTTC. This chain links TRBV5-1 with TRBJ1-2; possible D gene TRBD1, 5 bases. Germline V gene sequence: CDR1 SGHRS, CDR2 YFSETQ. The CDR3 extends over 12 amino acids. V was pared by 4 bases and J by 8 bases, with 12 bases between.

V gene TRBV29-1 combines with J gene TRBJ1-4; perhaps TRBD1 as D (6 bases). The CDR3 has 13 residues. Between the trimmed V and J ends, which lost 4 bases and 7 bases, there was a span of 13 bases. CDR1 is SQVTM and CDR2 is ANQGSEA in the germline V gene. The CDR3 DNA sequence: TGCAGCGTTGGCGGGGGCGCGGGTGAAAAACTGTTTTTT. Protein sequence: CSVGGGAGEKLFF.

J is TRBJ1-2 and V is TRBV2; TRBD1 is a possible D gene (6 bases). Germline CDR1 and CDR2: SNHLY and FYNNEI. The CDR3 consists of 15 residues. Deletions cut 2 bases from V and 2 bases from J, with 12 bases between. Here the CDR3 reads CASSETGRGNYGYTF. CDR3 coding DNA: TGTGCCAGCAGTGAAACAGGGAGGGGGAACTATGGCTACACCTTC.

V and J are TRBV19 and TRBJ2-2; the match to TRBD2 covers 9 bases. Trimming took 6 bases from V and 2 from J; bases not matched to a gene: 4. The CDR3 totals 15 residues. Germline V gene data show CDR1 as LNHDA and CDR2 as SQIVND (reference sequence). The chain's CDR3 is CASSRLADNTGELFF. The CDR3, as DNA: TGTGCCAGTAGCCGACTAGCGGATAACACCGGGGAGCTGTTTTTT.

For the CDR3, the DNA is TGTGCCAGCAGACGGAGTGGGACAGAAAATGAAAAACTGTTTTTT. Translation gives CASRRSGTENEKLFF. This rearrangement joins TRBV2 to TRBJ1-4, with 7 bases fitting TRBD1. V lost 6 bases and J lost 5; bases outside the gene matches: 9. The CDR3 covers 15 residues. Germline CDR1 SNHLY, CDR2 FYNNEI.

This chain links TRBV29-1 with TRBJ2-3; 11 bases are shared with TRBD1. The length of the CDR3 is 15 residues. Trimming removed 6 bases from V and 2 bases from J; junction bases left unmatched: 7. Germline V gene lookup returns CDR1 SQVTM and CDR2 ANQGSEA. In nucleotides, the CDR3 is TGCAGCGTCGTAGGGACAGGGGGGACCACAGATACGCAGTATTTT. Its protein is CSVVGTGGTTDTQYF.

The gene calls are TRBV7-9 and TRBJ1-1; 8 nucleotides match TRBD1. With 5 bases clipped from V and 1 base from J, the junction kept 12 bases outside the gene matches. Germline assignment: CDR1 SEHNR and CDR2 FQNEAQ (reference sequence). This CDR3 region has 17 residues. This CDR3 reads CASSPSRTGISNTEAFF. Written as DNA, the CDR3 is TGTGCCAGCAGCCCCTCCCGGACAGGGATTTCGAACACTGAAGCTTTCTTT.

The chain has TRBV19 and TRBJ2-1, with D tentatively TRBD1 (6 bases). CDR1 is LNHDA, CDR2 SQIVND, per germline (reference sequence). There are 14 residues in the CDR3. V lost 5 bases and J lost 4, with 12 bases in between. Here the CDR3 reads CASSRQGLYNEQFF. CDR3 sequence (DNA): TGTGCCAGTAGTCGCCAGGGGCTGTACAATGAGCAGTTCTTC.

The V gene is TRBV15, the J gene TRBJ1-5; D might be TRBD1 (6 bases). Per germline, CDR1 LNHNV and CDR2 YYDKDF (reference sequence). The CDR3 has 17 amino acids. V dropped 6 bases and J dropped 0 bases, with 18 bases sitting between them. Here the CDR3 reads CATRSRGGWDSNQPQHF. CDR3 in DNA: TGTGCCACCAGGAGCCGAGGGGGTTGGGATAGCAATCAGCCCCAGCATTTT.